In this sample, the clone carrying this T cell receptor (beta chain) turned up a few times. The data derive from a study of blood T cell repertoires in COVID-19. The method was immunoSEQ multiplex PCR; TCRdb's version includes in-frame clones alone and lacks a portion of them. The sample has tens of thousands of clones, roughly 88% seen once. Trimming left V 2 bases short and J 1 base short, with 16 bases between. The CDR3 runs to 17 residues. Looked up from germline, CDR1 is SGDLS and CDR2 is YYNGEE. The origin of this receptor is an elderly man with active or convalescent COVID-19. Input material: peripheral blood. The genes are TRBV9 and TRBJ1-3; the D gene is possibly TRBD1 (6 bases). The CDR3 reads CASSVREGGFSGNTIYF. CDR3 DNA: TGTGCCAGCAGCGTGAGGGAAGGGGGTTTTTCTGGAAACACCATATATTTT.